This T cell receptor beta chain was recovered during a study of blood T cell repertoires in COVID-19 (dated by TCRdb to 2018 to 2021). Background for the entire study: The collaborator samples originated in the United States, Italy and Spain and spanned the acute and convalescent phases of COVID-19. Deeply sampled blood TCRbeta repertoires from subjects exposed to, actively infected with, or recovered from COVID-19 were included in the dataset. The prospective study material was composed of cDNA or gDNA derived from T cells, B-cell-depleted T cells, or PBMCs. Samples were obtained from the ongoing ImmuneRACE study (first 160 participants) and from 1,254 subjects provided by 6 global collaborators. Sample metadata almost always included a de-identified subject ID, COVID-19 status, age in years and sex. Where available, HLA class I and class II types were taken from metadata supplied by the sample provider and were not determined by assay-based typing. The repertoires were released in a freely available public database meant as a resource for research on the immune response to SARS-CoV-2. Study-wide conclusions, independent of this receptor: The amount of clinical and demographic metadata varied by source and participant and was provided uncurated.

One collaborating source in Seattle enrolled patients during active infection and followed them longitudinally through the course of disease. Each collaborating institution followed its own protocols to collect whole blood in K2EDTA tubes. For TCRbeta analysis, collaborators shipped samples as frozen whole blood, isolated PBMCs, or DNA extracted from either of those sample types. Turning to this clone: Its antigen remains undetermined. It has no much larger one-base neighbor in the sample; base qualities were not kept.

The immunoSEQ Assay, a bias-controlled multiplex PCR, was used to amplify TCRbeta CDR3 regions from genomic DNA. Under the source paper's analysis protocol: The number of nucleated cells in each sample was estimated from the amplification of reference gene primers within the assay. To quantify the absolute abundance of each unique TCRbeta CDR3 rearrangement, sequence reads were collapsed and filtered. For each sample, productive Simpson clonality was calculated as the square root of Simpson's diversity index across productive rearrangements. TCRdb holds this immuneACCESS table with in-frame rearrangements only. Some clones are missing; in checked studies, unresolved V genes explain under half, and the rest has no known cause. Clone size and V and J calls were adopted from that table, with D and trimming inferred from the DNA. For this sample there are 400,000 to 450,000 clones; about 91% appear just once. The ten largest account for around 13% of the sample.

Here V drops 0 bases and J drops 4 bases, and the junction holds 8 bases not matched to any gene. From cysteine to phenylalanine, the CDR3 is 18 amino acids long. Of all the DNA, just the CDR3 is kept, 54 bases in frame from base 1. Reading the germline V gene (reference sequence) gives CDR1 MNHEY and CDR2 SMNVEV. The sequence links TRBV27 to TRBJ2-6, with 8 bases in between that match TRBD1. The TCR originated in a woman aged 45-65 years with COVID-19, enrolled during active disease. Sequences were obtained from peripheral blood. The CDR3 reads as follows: CASSLSYLTGAGANVLTF. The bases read TGTGCCAGCAGTTTATCGTATTTGACAGGGGCCGGGGCCAACGTCCTGACTTTC.